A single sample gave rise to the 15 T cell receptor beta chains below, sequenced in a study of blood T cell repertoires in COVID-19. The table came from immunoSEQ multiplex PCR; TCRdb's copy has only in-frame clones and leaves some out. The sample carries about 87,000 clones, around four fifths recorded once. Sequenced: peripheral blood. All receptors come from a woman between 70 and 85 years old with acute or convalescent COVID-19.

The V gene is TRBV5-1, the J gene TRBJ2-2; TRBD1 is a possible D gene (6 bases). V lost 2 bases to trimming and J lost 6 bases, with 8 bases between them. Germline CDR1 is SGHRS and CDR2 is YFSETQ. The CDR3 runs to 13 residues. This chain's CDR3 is CASSLQGPGELFF. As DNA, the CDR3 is TGCGCCAGCAGCTTACAGGGCCCCGGGGAGCTGTTTTTT. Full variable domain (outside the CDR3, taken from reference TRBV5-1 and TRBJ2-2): KAGVTQTPRYLIKTRGQQVTLSCSPISGHRSVSWYQQTPGQGLQFLFEYFSETQRNKGNFPGRFSGRQFSNSRSEMNVSTLELGDSALYLCASSLQGPGELFFGEGSRLTVL.

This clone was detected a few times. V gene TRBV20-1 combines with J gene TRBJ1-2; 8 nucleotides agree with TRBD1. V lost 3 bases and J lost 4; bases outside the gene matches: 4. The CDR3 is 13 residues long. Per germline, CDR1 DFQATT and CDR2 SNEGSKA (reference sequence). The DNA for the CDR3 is TGCAGTGCTAGTCAAACAGGGGGCTATGGCTACACCTTC. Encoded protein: CSASQTGGYGYTF.

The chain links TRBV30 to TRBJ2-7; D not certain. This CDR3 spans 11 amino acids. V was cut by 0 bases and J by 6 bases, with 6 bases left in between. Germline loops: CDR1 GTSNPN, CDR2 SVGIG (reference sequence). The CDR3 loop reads CAWSVDSEQYF. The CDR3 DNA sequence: TGTGCCTGGAGTGTAGATAGCGAGCAGTACTTC.

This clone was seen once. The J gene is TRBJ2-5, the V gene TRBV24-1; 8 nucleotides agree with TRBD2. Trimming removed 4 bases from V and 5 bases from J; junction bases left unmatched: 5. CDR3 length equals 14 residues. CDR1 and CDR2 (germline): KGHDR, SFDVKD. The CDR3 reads CATSDTAGDETQYF. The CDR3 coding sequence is TGTGCCACCAGTGACACAGCGGGGGACGAGACCCAGTACTTC.

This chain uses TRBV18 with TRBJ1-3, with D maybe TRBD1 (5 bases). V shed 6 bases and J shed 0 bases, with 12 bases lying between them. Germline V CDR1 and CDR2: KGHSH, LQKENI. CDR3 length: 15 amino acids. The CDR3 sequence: CASSRGTGSGNTIYF. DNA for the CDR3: TGTGCCAGCTCCCGGGGGACGGGCTCTGGAAACACCATATATTTT.

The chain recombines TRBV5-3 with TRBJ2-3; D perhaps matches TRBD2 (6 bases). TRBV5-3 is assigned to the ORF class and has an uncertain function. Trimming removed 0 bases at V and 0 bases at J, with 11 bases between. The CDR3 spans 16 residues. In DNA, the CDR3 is TGTGCCAGAAGCTTGGAGGAGGGCAGGAGCACAGATACGCAGTATTTT. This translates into CARSLEEGRSTDTQYF.

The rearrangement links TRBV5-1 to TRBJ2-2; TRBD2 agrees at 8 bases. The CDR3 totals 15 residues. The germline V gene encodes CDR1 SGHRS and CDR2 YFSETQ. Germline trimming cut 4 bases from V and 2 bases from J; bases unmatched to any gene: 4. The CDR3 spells CASSLGLVNTGELFF. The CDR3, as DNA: TGCGCCAGCAGCCTGGGACTAGTTAACACCGGGGAGCTGTTTTTT.

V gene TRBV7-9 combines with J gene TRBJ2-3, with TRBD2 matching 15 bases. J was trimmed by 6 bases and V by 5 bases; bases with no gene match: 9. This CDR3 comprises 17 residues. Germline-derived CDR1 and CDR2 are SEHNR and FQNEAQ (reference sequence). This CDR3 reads CASSPWTSGGAYDTQYF. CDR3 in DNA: TGTGCCAGCAGCCCCTGGACTAGCGGGGGGGCATATGATACGCAGTATTTT.

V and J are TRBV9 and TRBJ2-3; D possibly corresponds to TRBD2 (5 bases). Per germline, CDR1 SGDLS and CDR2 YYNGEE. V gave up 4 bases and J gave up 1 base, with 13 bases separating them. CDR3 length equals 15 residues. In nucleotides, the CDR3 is TGTGCCAGCAGCCGCAGTGCGGAGGGCACAGATACGCAGTATTTT. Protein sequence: CASSRSAEGTDTQYF.

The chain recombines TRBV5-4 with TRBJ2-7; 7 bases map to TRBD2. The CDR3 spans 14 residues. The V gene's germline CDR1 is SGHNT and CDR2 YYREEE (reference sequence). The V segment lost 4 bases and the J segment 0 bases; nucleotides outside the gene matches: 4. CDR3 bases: TGTGCCAGCAGCCGAGCGGGGTCCTCCTACGAGCAGTACTTC. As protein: CASSRAGSSYEQYF.

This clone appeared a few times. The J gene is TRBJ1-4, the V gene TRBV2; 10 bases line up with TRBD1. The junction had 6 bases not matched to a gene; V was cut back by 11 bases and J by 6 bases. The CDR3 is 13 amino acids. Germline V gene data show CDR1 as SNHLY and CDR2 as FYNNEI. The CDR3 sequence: CAVLGTGDEKLFF. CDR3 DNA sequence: TGTGCCGTACTCGGGACAGGGGATGAAAAACTGTTTTTT. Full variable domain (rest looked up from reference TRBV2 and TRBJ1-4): EPEVTQTPSHQVTQMGQEVILRCVPISNHLYFYWYRQILGQKVEFLVSFYNNEISEKSEIFDDQFSVERPDGSNFTLKIRSTKLEDSAMYFCAVLGTGDEKLFFGSGTQLSVL.

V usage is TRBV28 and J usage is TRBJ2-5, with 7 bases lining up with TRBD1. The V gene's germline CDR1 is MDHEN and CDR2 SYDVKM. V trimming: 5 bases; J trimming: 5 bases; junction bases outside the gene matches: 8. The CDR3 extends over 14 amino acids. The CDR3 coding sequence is TGTGCCAGCAGTGGGTGGGCAGGGGGTGAGACCCAGTACTTC. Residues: CASSGWAGGETQYF.

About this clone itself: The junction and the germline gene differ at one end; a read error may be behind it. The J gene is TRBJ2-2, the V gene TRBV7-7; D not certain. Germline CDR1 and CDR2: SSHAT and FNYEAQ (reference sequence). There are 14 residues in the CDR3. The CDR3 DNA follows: TGTGCTAGCAGGTGGGCGTCGAACACCGGGGAGCTGTTTTTT. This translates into CASRWASNTGELFF.

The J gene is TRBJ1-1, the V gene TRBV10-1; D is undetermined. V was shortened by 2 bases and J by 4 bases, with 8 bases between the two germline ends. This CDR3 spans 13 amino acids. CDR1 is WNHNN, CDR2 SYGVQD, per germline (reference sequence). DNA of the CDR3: TGCGCCAGCAGTGAGGGGCAGATCACTGAAGCTTTCTTT. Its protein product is CASSEGQITEAFF.

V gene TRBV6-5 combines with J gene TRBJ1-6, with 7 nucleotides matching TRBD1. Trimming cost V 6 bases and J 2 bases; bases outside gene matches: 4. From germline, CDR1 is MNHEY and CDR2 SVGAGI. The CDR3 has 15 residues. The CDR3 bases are TGTGCCAGCAGACCCGGGACAGCCTATAATTCACCCCTCCACTTT. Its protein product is CASRPGTAYNSPLHF.